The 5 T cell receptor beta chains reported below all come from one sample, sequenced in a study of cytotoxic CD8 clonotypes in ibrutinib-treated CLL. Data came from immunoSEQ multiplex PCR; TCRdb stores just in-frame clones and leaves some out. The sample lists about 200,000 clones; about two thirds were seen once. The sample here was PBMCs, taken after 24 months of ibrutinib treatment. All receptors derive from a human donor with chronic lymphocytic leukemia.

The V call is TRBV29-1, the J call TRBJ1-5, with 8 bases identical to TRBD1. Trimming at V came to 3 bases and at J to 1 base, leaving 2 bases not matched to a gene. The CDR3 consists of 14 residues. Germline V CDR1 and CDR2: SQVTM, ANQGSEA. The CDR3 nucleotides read TGCAGCGTTGAGACAGGGGACAGCAATCAGCCCCAGCATTTT. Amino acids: CSVETGDSNQPQHF. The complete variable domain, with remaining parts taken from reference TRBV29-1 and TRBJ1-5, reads SAVISQKPSRDICQRGTSLTIQCQVDSQVTMMFWYRQQPGQSLTLIATANQGSEATYESGFVIDKFPISRPNLTFSTLTVSNMSPEDSSIYLCSVETGDSNQPQHFGDGTRLSIL.

The CDR3 DNA reads TGTGCCAGCAGCCAAAGGGGGATCTGGGGGAATGGTAGCAATCAGCCCCAGCATTTT. Translation: CASSQRGIWGNGSNQPQHF. V is TRBV16 and J is TRBJ1-5, with D maybe TRBD1 (6 bases). The CDR3 totals 19 residues. V dropped 2 bases and J dropped 0 bases, with 20 bases sitting between them. Germline CDR1 and CDR2: KGHSY and FQNENV.

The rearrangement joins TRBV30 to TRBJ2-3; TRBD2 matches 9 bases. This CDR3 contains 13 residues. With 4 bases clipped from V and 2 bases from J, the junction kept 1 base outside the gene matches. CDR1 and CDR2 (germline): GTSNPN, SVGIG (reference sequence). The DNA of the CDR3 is TGTGCCTGGAAGCGGGAGGTCACAGATACGCAGTATTTT. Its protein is CAWKREVTDTQYF.

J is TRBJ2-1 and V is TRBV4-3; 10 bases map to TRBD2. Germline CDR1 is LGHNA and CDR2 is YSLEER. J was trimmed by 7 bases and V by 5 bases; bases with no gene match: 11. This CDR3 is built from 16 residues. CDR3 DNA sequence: TGCGCCAGCAGCGTACGGCTAGCGGGAGAGGGAAATGAGCAGTTCTTC. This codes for CASSVRLAGEGNEQFF.

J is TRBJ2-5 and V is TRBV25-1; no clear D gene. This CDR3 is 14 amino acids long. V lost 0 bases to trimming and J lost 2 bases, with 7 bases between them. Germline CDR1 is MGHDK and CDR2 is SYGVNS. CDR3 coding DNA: TGTGCCAGCAGTGAATATGGAGCACAAGAGACCCAGTACTTC. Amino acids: CASSEYGAQETQYF.